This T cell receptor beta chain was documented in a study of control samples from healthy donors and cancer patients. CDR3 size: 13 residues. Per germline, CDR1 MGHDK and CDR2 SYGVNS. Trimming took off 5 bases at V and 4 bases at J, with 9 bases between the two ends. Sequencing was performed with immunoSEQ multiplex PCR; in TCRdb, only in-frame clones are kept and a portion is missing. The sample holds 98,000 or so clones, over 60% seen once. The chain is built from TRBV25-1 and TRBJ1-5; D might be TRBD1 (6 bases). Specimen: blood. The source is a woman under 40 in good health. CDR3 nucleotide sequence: TGTGCCAGCAGTTCGACAGGTAATCAGCCCCAGCATTTT. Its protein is CASSSTGNQPQHF.